This T cell receptor beta chain is drawn from a study of lung T cells in sarcoidosis with Löfgren's syndrome. Study in general: Bronchoalveolar lavage fluid in sarcoidosis accumulates CD4+ T cells. Löfgren's syndrome patients were the main repertoire analysis focus.

From the reads, TCRdb called clonotypes with MiXCR, one entry per CDR3 protein. The sample has tens of thousands of distinct CDR3 sequences; approximately 22% are singletons. At least ten counts were recorded for this clonotype. This receptor was taken from a human donor with sarcoidosis (Löfgren's syndrome or another form), or a control subject (not recorded which). Sample: CD4+ T cells from PBMCs.

The CDR3 DNA follows: TGTGCCATCAGTCAAGTCACCGGGCGAGAGCAGTACGTC. Its protein is CAISQVTGREQYV. The rearrangement joins TRBV10-3 to TRBJ2-7; D ambiguous. Germline CDR1 ENHRY, CDR2 SYGVKD. V dropped 5 bases and J dropped 7 bases, with 15 bases sitting between them. The CDR3 sequence is 13 residues long.